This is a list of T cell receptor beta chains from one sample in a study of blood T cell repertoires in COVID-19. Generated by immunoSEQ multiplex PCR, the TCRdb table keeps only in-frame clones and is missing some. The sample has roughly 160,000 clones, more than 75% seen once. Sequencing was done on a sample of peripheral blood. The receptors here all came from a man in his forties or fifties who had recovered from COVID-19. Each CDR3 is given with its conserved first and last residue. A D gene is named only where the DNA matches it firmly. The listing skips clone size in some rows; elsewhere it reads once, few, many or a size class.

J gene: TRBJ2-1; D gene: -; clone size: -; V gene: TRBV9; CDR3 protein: CASSSRDSPYNEQFF; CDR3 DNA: TGTGCCAGCAGCTCCCGGGACTCGCCCTACAATGAGCAGTTCTTC
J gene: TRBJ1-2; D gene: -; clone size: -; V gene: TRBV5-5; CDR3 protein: CASSTDSPTLYGYTF; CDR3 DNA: TGTGCCAGCAGCACAGACAGCCCAACACTATATGGCTACACCTTC
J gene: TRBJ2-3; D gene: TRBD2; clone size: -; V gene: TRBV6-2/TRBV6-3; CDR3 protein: CASSTGLADPTDTQYF; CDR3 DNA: TGTGCCAGCAGTACCGGACTAGCGGACCCCACAGATACGCAGTATTTT
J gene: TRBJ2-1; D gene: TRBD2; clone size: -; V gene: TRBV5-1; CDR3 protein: CASSFTSGNEQFF; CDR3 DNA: TGCGCCAGCAGCTTCACTAGCGGGAATGAGCAGTTCTTC
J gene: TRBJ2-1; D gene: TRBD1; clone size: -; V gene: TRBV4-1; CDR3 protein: CASNQRGQGALDNEQFF; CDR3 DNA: TGCGCCAGCAACCAAAGGGGACAGGGGGCGCTGGACAATGAGCAGTTCTTC
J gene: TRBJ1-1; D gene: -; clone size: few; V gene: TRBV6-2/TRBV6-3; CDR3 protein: CASSYAGGTEAFF; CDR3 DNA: TGTGCCAGCAGTTATGCTGGGGGGACTGAAGCTTTCTTT
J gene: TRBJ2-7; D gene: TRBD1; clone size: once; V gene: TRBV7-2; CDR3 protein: CASSSTGLHEQYF; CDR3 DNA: TGTGCCAGCAGCTCGACAGGGTTACACGAGCAGTACTTC
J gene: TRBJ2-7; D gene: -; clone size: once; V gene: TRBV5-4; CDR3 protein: CAHGWDTSYEQYF; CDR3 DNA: TGTGCCCATGGATGGGACACCTCCTACGAGCAGTACTTC
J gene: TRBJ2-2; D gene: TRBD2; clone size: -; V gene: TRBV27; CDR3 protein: CASSSLAVITGELFF; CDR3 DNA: TGTGCCAGCAGTTCCCTAGCGGTGATTACCGGGGAGCTGTTTTTT
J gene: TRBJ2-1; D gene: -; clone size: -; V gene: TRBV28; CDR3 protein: CASSLVASSYNEQFF; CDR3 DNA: TGTGCCAGCAGTTTAGTCGCGAGCTCCTACAATGAGCAGTTCTTC
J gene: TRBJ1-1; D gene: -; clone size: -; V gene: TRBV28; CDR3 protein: CASKGRGDGNTEAFF; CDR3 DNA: TGTGCCAGCAAGGGGAGGGGAGACGGGAACACTGAAGCTTTCTTT
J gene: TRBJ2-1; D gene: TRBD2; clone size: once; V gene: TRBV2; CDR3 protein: CASSPIRLAGGDEQFF; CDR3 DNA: TGTGCCAGCAGTCCAATAAGACTAGCGGGAGGCGATGAGCAGTTCTTC
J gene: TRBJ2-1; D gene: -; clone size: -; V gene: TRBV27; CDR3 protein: CASSLAGAHEQFF; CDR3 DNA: TGTGCCAGCAGTTTAGCAGGGGCTCATGAGCAGTTCTTC
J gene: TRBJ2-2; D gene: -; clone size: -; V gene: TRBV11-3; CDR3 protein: CASSPAGTGELFF; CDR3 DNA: TGTGCCAGCAGCCCAGCGGGCACCGGGGAGCTGTTTTTT
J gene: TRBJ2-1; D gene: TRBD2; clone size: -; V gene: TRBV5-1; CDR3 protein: CASSSNLAGGYNEQFF; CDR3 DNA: TGCGCCAGCAGCTCAAATCTAGCGGGGGGGTACAATGAGCAGTTCTTC
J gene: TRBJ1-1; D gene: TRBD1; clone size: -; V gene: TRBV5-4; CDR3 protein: CASSQGQGVTEAFF; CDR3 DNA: TGTGCCAGCAGCCAGGGACAGGGGGTGACTGAAGCTTTCTTT
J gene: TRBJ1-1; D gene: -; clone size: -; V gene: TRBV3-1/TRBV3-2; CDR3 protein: CASSHEPAGAIMNTEAFF; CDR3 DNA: TGTGCCAGCAGCCATGAACCCGCAGGGGCCATTATGAACACTGAAGCTTTCTTT
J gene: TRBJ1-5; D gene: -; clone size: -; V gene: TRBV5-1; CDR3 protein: CASSLGQNQPQHF; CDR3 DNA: TGCGCCAGCAGCTTGGGCCAGAATCAGCCCCAGCATTTT
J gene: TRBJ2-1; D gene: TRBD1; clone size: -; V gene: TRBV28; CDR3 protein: CASSNTGVGYNEQFF; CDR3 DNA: TGTGCCAGCAGTAATACAGGGGTTGGATACAATGAGCAGTTCTTC
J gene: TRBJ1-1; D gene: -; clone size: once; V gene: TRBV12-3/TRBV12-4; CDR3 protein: CASSLGPGDQAFF; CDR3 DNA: TGTGCCAGCAGTTTAGGTCCAGGGGACCAAGCTTTCTTT
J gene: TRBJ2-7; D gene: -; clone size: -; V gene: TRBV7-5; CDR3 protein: CARSSDRDSNSYEQYF; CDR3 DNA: TGTGCCAGAAGTTCCGACCGGGACAGTAACTCCTACGAGCAGTACTTC
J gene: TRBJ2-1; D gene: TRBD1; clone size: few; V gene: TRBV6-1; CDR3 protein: CASSEDRVKHEQFF; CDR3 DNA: TGTGCCAGCAGTGAGGACAGGGTTAAGCATGAGCAGTTCTTC
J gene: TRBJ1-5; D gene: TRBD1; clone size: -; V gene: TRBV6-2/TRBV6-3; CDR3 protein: CASSYRQGLSNQPQHF; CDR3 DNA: TGTGCCAGCAGTTACAGACAGGGCTTGAGCAATCAGCCCCAGCATTTT
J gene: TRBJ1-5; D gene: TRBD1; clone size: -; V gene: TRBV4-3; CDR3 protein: CASSSPGQRRFNQPQHF; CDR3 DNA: TGCGCCAGCAGCTCCCCGGGACAGCGCAGATTCAATCAGCCCCAGCATTTT
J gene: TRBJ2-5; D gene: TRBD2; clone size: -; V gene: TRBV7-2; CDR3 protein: CASSSSSGGAYETQYF; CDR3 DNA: TGTGCCAGCAGCTCCTCTAGCGGGGGGGCCTATGAGACCCAGTACTTC
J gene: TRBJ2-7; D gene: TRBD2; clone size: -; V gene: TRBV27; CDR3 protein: CASSLRGGYEQYF; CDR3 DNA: TGTGCCAGCAGTTTACGGGGGGGCTACGAGCAGTACTTC
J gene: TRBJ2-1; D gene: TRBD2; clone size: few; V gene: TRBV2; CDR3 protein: CASSGTSANEQFF; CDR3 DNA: TGTGCCAGCAGCGGGACTAGCGCCAATGAGCAGTTCTTC
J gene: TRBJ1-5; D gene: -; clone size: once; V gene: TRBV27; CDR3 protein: CASSLLNQGRQPQHF; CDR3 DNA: TGTGCCAGCAGTTTGTTAAACCAGGGCAGGCAGCCCCAGCATTTT
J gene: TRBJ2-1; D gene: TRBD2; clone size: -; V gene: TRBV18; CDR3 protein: CASSPPTSGRFNEQFF; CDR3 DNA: TGTGCCAGCTCACCTCCGACTAGCGGGAGGTTTAATGAGCAGTTCTTC
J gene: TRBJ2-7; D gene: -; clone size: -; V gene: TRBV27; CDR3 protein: CASSQGTKSYEQYF; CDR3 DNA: TGTGCCAGCAGTCAGGGGACAAAATCCTACGAGCAGTACTTC
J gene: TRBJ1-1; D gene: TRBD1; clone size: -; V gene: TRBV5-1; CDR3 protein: CASSQGGNTEAFF; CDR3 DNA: TGCGCCAGCAGCCAGGGGGGGAACACTGAAGCTTTCTTT
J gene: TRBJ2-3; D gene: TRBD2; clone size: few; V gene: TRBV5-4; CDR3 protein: CASSPLAGGATDTQYF; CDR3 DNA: TGTGCCAGCAGCCCCTTAGCGGGGGGCGCCACAGATACGCAGTATTTT
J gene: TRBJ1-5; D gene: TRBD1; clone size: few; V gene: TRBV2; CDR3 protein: CASRWGTGGNNQPQHF; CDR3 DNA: TGTGCCAGCAGGTGGGGGACAGGGGGCAACAATCAGCCCCAGCATTTT
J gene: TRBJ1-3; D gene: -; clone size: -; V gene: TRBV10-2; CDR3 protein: CASSERRNSGNTIYF; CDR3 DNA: TGCGCCAGCAGTGAGCGGAGGAACTCTGGAAACACCATATATTTT
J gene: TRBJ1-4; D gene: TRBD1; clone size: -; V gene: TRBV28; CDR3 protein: CASSQGQGKEKLFF; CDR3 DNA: TGTGCCAGCAGTCAGGGACAGGGGAAGGAAAAACTGTTTTTT
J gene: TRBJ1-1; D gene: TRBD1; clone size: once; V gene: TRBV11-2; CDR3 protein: CASSLGQGGTEAFF; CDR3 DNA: TGTGCCAGCAGCTTAGGACAGGGGGGTACTGAAGCTTTCTTT
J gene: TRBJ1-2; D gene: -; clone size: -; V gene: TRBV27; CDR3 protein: CASNPAGSRYGYTF; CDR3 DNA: TGTGCCAGCAACCCCGCGGGGTCTCGCTATGGCTACACCTTC
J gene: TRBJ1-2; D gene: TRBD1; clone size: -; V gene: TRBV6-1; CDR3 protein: CASSEAINRQGQSYGYTF; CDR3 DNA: TGTGCCAGCAGTGAAGCTATAAACCGACAGGGTCAAAGCTATGGCTACACCTTC
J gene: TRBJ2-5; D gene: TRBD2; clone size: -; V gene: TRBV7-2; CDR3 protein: CASSPQLAGPQETQYF; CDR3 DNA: TGTGCCAGCAGCCCCCAACTAGCGGGGCCTCAAGAGACCCAGTACTTC
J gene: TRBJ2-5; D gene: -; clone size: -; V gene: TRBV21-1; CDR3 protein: CASSLSWQGDRETQYF; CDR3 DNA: TGTGCCAGCAGCTTATCTTGGCAGGGGGATAGGGAGACCCAGTACTTC
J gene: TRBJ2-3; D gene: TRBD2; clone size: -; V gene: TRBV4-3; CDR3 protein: CASSQALAGASTDTQYF; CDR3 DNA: TGCGCCAGCAGCCAAGCACTAGCGGGAGCTAGCACAGATACGCAGTATTTT
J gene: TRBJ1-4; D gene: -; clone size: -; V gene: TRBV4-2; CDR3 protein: CASSLTGEATNEKLFF; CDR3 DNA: TGTGCCAGCAGCCTCACCGGAGAGGCAACTAATGAAAAACTGTTTTTT
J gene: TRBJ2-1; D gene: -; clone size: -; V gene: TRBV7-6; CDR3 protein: CASSYSSGASSYNEQFF; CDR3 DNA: TGTGCCAGCAGCTATTCCTCAGGGGCCAGCTCCTACAATGAGCAGTTCTTC
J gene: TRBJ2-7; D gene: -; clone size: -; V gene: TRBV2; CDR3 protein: CASSGGFSYEQYF; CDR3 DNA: TGTGCCAGCAGTGGCGGTTTCTCCTACGAGCAGTACTTC
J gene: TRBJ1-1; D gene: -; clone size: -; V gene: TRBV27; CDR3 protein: CASSLTQGLMNTEAFF; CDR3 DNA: TGTGCCAGCAGTCTTACTCAGGGACTTATGAACACTGAAGCTTTCTTT
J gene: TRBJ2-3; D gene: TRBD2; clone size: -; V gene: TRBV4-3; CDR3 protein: CASSLGSGGQGTDTQYF; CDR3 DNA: TGCGCCAGCAGCCTAGGTAGCGGGGGACAAGGAACAGATACGCAGTATTTT
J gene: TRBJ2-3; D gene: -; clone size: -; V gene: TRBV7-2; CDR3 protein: CASSFRQATVSTDTQYF; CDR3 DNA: TGTGCCAGCAGCTTCAGACAGGCGACGGTATCCACAGATACGCAGTATTTT
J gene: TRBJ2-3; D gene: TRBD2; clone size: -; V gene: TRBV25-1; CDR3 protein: CASSAHRLAGGLDTQYF; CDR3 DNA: TGTGCCAGCAGTGCCCACCGACTAGCGGGAGGGTTAGATACGCAGTATTTT